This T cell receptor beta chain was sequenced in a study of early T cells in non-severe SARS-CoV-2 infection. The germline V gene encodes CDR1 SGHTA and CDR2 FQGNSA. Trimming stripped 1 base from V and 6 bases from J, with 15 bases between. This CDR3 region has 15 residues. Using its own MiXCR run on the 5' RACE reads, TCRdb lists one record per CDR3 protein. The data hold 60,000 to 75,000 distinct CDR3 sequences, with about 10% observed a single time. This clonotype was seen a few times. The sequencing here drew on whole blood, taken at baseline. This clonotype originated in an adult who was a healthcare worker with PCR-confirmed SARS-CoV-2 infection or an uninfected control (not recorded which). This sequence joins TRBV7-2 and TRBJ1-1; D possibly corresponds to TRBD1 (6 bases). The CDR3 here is CASSLVQGGVAEAFF. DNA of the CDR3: TGTGCCAGCAGCTTAGTACAGGGAGGGGTTGCTGAAGCTTTCTTT.